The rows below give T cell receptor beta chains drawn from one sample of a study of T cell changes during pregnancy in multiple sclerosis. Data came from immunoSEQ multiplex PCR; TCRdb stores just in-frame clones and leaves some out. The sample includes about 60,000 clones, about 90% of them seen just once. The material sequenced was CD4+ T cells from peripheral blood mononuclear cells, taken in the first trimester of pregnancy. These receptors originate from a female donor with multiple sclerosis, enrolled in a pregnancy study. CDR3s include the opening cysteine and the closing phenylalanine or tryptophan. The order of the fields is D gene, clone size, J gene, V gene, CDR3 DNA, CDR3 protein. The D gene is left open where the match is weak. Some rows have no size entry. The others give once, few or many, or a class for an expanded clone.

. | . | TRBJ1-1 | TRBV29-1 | TGCAGCGTTGAACGCGGACAGCTCACTGAAGCTTTCTTT | CSVERGQLTEAFF
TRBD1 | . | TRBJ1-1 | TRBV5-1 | TGCGCCAGCAGCCGGACAGGGATAGTAATGAACACTGAAGCTTTCTTT | CASSRTGIVMNTEAFF
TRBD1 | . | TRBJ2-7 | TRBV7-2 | TGTGCCAGCAGCTTTGATGGACAGGGAACCGAGCAGTACTTC | CASSFDGQGTEQYF
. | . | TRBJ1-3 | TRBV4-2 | TGTGCCAGCAGCCAGGACCAGGGCACTGGAAACACCATATATTTT | CASSQDQGTGNTIYF
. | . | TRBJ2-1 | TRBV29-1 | TGCAGCGTTGTGCGGCCGCCGTTGACCTACAATGAGCAGTTCTTC | CSVVRPPLTYNEQFF
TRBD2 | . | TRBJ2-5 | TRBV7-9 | TGTGCCAGCAGCTCTCCTTGGCGGGGGGCTTACCAAGAGACCCAGTACTTC | CASSSPWRGAYQETQYF
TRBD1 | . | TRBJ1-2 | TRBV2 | TGTGCCAGCCGCCCCCCTGGGACAGGATATGGCTACACCTTC | CASRPPGTGYGYTF
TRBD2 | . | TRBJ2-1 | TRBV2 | TGTGCCAGCAGTACCCTAGCGGGGGACAATGAGCAGTTCTTC | CASSTLAGDNEQFF
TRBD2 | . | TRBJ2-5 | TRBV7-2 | TGTGCCAGCAGCTTAGGGGCCCTAGCGGGGGCTAAAGAGACCCAGTACTTC | CASSLGALAGAKETQYF
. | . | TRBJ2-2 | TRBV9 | TGTGCCAGCAGCGTAGGAGGCTTCGGGGAGCTGTTTTTT | CASSVGGFGELFF
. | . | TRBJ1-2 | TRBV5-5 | TGTGCCAGCAGCTACAATACAGTGGCCTTTAACTATGGCTACACCTTC | CASSYNTVAFNYGYTF
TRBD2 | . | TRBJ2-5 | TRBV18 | TGTGCCAGCTCACGACTAGCGGGGATAGAGACCCAGTACTTC | CASSRLAGIETQYF
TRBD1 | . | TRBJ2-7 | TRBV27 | TGTGCCAGCAGTCGCCAAGCCCGGGACAGAGGCTACGAGCAGTACTTC | CASSRQARDRGYEQYF
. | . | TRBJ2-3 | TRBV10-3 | TGTGCCATCAGTGAGCCCAGGGATACTAGCACAGATACGCAGTATTTT | CAISEPRDTSTDTQYF
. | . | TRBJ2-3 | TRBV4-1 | TGCGCCAGCAGCCAGATCCAGGGGCGGGGGCCAAGCACAGATACGCAGTATTTT | CASSQIQGRGPSTDTQYF
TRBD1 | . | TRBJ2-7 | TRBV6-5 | TGTGCCAGCAGCCAAGACAGGGGGCGCGTGTACGAGCAGTACTTC | CASSQDRGRVYEQYF
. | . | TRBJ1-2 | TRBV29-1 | TGCAGCGTTGCGGGGGGGAGGGAGGGCACCAACTATGGCTACACCTTC | CSVAGGREGTNYGYTF
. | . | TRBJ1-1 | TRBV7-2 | TGTGCCAGCAGCCTGGGACAATTGAACACTGAAGCTTTCTTT | CASSLGQLNTEAFF
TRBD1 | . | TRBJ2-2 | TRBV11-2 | TGTGCCAGCAGCCCGTACGACAGGGCGGGCACCGGGGAGCTGTTTTTT | CASSPYDRAGTGELFF
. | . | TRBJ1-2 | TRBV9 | TGTGCCAGCAGCCCCCCCCGAGGGGAGGACTATGGCTACACCTTC | CASSPPRGEDYGYTF
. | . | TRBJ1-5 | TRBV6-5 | TGTGCCAGCAGTCCCCTTCCAGGGAGCAATCAGCCCCAGCATTTT | CASSPLPGSNQPQHF
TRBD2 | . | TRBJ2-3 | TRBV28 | TGTGCCGGCAGCGGGGGGATCACAGATACGCAGTATTTT | CAGSGGITDTQYF
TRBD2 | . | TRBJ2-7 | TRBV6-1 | TGTGCCAGCAGTGAATATCCTACTCGACAGCGGTTGACTAGCGGGGTCTCCTACGAGCAGTACTTC | CASSEYPTRQRLTSGVSYEQYF
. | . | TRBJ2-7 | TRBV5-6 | TGTGCCAGCAGCTTGGTTTTGTCGGTCGAGCAGTACTTC | CASSLVLSVEQYF
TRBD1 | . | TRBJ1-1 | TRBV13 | TGTGCCAGCAGCTTCGAGTTAGTCCAGGGGGCGCAGGATACTGAAGCTTTCTTT | CASSFELVQGAQDTEAFF
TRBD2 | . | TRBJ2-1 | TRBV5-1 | TGCGCCAGCAGCTTGCAGCGGGGGTACAATGAGCAGTTCTTC | CASSLQRGYNEQFF
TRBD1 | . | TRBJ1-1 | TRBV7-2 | TGTGCCAGCAGCATCCGACAGGGGGGGTACACTGAAGCTTTCTTT | CASSIRQGGYTEAFF
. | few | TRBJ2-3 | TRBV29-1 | TGCAGCCAGGGACTTAGCCGCGATACGCAGTATTTT | CSQGLSRDTQYF
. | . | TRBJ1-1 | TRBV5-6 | TGTGCCAGCAGCTTGGGGGCGGGGACTGAAGCTTTCTTT | CASSLGAGTEAFF
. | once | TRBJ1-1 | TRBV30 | TGTGCCTGGAGTGTATCCTGGGGCAGGGTCCCCATGAACACTGAAGCTTTCTTT | CAWSVSWGRVPMNTEAFF
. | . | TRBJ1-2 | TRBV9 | TGTGCCAGCAGCGTACTTGGGAGGGAGCGGGATGGCTACACCTTC | CASSVLGRERDGYTF
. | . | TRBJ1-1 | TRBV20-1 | TGCAGTGCATGGAGCACTGAAGCTTTCTTT | CSAWSTEAFF
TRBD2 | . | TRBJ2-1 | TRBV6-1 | TGTGCCACCCTAAGGGCGGGGGGGAACAATGAGCAGTTCTTC | CATLRAGGNNEQFF
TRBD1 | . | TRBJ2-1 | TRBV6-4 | TGTGCCAGCAGCGCCGGGACAGAGGCCCCGCAGTTCTTC | CASSAGTEAPQFF
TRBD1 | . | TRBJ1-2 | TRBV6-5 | TGTGCCAGCTTTACAGGGGTCGGCTACACCTTC | CASFTGVGYTF
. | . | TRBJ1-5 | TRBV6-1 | TGTGCCAGCAGTGAAGCCCTGGGGGGAACTCAGCCCCAGCATTTT | CASSEALGGTQPQHF
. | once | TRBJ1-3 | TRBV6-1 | TGTGCCAGCAGTGAAGCTGCGGGTGATGGGGGACACGGAAACACCATATATTTT | CASSEAAGDGGHGNTIYF
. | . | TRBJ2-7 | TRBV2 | TGTGCCAGCAGTGGGGCCATAGACTACGAGCAGTACTTC | CASSGAIDYEQYF
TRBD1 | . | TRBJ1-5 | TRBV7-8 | TGTGCCAGCAGCCCTAGGGGTAAAACAGGGGTTAGCAATCAGCCCCAGCATTTT | CASSPRGKTGVSNQPQHF